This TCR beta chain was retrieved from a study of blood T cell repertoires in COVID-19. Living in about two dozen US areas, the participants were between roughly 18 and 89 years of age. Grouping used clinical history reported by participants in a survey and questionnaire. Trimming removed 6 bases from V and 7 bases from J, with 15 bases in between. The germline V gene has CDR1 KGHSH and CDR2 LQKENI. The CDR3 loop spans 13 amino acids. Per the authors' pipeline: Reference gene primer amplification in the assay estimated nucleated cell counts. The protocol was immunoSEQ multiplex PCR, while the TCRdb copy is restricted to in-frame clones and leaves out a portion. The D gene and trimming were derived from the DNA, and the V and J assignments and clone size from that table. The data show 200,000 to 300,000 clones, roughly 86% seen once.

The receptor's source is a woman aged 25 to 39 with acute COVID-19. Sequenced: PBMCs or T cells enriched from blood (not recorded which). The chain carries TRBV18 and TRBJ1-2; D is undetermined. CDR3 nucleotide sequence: TGTGCCAGCTCGGTGCTAGCGGAGAGTGGCTACACCTTC. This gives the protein CASSVLAESGYTF.